This passage covers 17 T cell receptor beta chains from one sample sequenced in a study of shared clonotypes between healthy human individuals. The data were produced by immunoSEQ multiplex PCR, yet TCRdb's version contains in-frame clones alone and is incomplete. The sample comprises some 2,100,000 clones, approximately 96% of which are singletons, and 0.1% to 0.15% rests with the top ten. Input material: naive CD4+ T cells sorted from blood. Subset specified: CD45RA+ positively selected. The source is a man younger than 35 in good health.

The chain recombines TRBV9 with TRBJ2-1; 7 bases map to TRBD1. The V gene's germline CDR1 is SGDLS and CDR2 YYNGEE. V lost 0 bases, J lost 5 bases, and 5 bases stayed unmatched. The CDR3 is made up of 15 amino acids. Here the CDR3 reads CASSVGGGYHNEQFF. CDR3 bases: TGTGCCAGCAGCGTAGGAGGGGGCTACCACAATGAGCAGTTCTTC.

The rearrangement links TRBV6-5 to TRBJ2-5, with a weak D call TRBD1 (5 bases). V was shortened by 8 bases and J by 0 bases, with 13 bases between the two germline ends. The CDR3 contains 14 residues. Per the germline V gene, CDR1 is MNHEY and CDR2 is SVGAGI. This CDR3 is CASLGAGYQETQYF. CDR3 in DNA: TGTGCCAGCCTAGGGGCAGGCTACCAAGAGACCCAGTACTTC.

J is TRBJ1-2 and V is TRBV5-1; possibly TRBD1 for D (6 bases). The germline V and J ends were trimmed by 4 bases and 4 bases, with 20 bases remaining between them. The CDR3 spans 16 residues. Germline lookup yields CDR1 SGHRS and CDR2 YFSETQ. CDR3 bases: TGCGCCAGCAGCGCCAGTGGCGCAGGGGTCGGCTATGGCTACACCTTC. It translates to CASSASGAGVGYGYTF. Full variable domain (remainder filled in from reference TRBV5-1 and TRBJ1-2): KAGVTQTPRYLIKTRGQQVTLSCSPISGHRSVSWYQQTPGQGLQFLFEYFSETQRNKGNFPGRFSGRQFSNSRSEMNVSTLELGDSALYLCASSASGAGVGYGYTFGSGTRLTVV.

The chain uses TRBV7-2 and TRBJ2-7; D call uncertain. V was shortened by 0 bases and J by 3 bases, with 6 bases between the two germline ends. CDR3 length: 13 amino acids. Germline V lookup: CDR1 SGHTA, CDR2 FQGNSA. CDR3 DNA sequence: TGTGCCAGCAGCTTAGCGCTGTTCTACGAGCAGTACTTC. Amino acids: CASSLALFYEQYF. Drawing the rest from reference TRBV7-2 and TRBJ2-7, the complete variable domain is GAGVSQSPSNKVTEKGKDVELRCDPISGHTALYWYRQSLGQGLEFLIYFQGNSAPDKSGLPSDRFSAERTGGSVSTLTIQRTQQEDSAVYLCASSLALFYEQYFGPGTRLTVT.

Here the CDR3 reads CASSQVSNMNTEAFF. The DNA of the CDR3 is TGCGCCAGCAGCCAAGTTTCGAACATGAACACTGAAGCTTTCTTT. The chain has TRBV4-1 and TRBJ1-1; D gene unclear. There are 15 residues in the CDR3. The V and J ends lost 1 base and 0 bases respectively, with 9 bases between them. CDR1 and CDR2 from the germline V gene are MGHRA and YSYEKL.

The genes are TRBV5-4 and TRBJ2-5; D tentatively fits TRBD1 or TRBD2 (6 bases each). The V and J ends lost 4 bases and 3 bases respectively, with 13 bases between them. CDR3 length equals 14 residues. Per the germline V gene, CDR1 is SGHNT and CDR2 is YYREEE (reference sequence). CDR3 DNA sequence: TGTGCCAGCAGCCTTGGACAGCGGGAAGAGACCCAGTACTTC. This codes for CASSLGQREETQYF.

The chain is built from TRBV11-2 and TRBJ2-5; perhaps TRBD2 as D (5 bases). The germline V and J ends were trimmed by 1 base and 4 bases, with 10 bases remaining between them. The CDR3 covers 14 residues. CDR1 and CDR2 (germline): SGHAT, FQNNGV. The CDR3 region has the DNA TGTGCCAGCAGCTTAGGGGCAGCGGTAGAGACCCAGTACTTC. This sequence encodes CASSLGAAVETQYF.

V is TRBV18 and J is TRBJ2-5; D might be TRBD1 (5 bases). V shed 3 bases and J shed 0 bases, with 14 bases lying between them. CDR1 and CDR2 from the germline V gene are KGHSH and LQKENI. The CDR3 contains 16 residues. The CDR3: CASSPSFRRDQETQYF. DNA for the CDR3: TGTGCCAGCTCACCGAGCTTTCGCAGGGACCAAGAGACCCAGTACTTC. Drawing the rest from reference TRBV18 and TRBJ2-5, the complete variable domain is NAGVMQNPRHLVRRRGQEARLRCSPMKGHSHVYWYRQLPEEGLKFMVYLQKENIIDESGMPKERFSAEFPKEGPSILRIQQVVRGDSAAYFCASSPSFRRDQETQYFGPGTRLLVL.

The chain carries TRBV2 and TRBJ2-7; tentatively, D is TRBD1 (5 bases). Between the trimmed V and J ends, which lost 8 bases and 6 bases, there was a span of 14 bases. CDR3 length equals 12 residues. Germline CDR1 SNHLY, CDR2 FYNNEI. The CDR3: CASCPRASEQYF. The CDR3 DNA reads TGTGCCAGCTGTCCCAGGGCATCCGAGCAGTACTTC.

The CDR3: CASTGMGRTDTEAFF. The CDR3 nucleotides read TGTGCCAGCACGGGGATGGGAAGAACTGACACTGAAGCTTTCTTT. This chain joins TRBV2 and TRBJ1-1; D gene ambiguous. The CDR3 has 15 amino acids. Trimming took off 7 bases at V and 3 bases at J, with 18 bases between the two ends. Looked up from germline, CDR1 is SNHLY and CDR2 is FYNNEI.

V is TRBV19 and J is TRBJ2-7; 11 positions match TRBD2. The CDR3 loop spans 14 amino acids. The V and J ends lost 5 bases and 6 bases, in that order; junction bases with no gene match: 6. The germline V gene encodes CDR1 LNHDA and CDR2 SQIVND (reference sequence). The CDR3 bases are TGTGCCAGTAGTGTCGGACTAGCGGGCTTCGAGCAGTACTTC. This gives the protein CASSVGLAGFEQYF.

This chain links TRBV27 with TRBJ1-6; 9 bases fit TRBD1. CDR1 is MNHEY, CDR2 SMNVEV, per germline (reference sequence). CDR3 size: 18 residues. V was clipped by 4 bases and J by 8 bases; unmatched bases: 15. The CDR3 region is CASSWGQGFFNSHSPLHF. CDR3 DNA: TGTGCCAGCAGTTGGGGACAGGGCTTCTTCAATAGCCATTCACCCCTCCACTTT.

The gene calls are TRBV10-3 and TRBJ2-3, with a tentative D call TRBD2 (5 bases). CDR3 length equals 14 residues. The germline V gene has CDR1 ENHRY and CDR2 SYGVKD. The germline V and J ends were trimmed by 4 bases and 4 bases, with 12 bases remaining between them. CDR3 residues: CAISAPDWPDTQYF. For the CDR3, the DNA is TGTGCCATCAGTGCTCCGGACTGGCCAGATACGCAGTATTTT.

The chain couples TRBV7-9 to TRBJ2-2; the D gene is possibly TRBD2 (5 bases). CDR1 is SEHNR and CDR2 is FQNEAQ in the germline V gene (reference sequence). This CDR3 region has 16 residues. The V gene lost 5 bases and the J gene lost 4 bases, with 17 bases spanning the gap. In nucleotides, the CDR3 is TGTGCCAGCAGCCCCCCGGGTCGGGCGGGCACCGGGGAGCTGTTTTTT. Protein: CASSPPGRAGTGELFF.

This chain uses TRBV6-1 with TRBJ1-5; D unclear. Germline values: CDR1 MNHNS, CDR2 SASEGT. The CDR3 is 15 amino acids. Deletions cut 0 bases from V and 4 bases from J, with 10 bases between. This CDR3 is CASSEANSQNQPQHF. In nucleotides, the CDR3 is TGTGCCAGCAGTGAAGCGAACAGCCAGAATCAGCCCCAGCATTTT.

The chain couples TRBV11-1 to TRBJ2-1; D is perhaps TRBD2 (7 bases). CDR1 is SGHAT and CDR2 is FQDESV in the germline V gene (reference sequence). V gave up 9 bases and J gave up 1 base, with 13 bases separating them. This CDR3 has 14 residues. The DNA of the CDR3 is TGTGCCAGTGGCGCGGGGGCGTCCTACAATGAGCAGTTCTTC. It is translated as CASGAGASYNEQFF.

This chain uses TRBV7-9 with TRBJ2-1; TRBD1 matches 9 bases. Germline V gene lookup returns CDR1 SEHNR and CDR2 FQNEAQ (reference sequence). This CDR3 has 17 residues. With V trimmed by 4 bases and J by 2 bases, 9 bases remained unmatched. DNA for the CDR3: TGTGCCAGCAGCTCTCTGATAGGACAGGGGACCTACAATGAGCAGTTCTTC. Its translation is CASSSLIGQGTYNEQFF.